What follows are 8 T cell receptor beta chains derived from one specimen sequenced in a study of Tregs in tolerant kidney transplant recipients. Sequencing was performed with immunoSEQ multiplex PCR; in TCRdb, only in-frame clones are kept and a portion is missing. The sample records under 100,000 clones, more than 90% being singletons. Material: CD8+ T cells from blood. The receptors here all came from a human donor in good health.

V and J are TRBV11-2 and TRBJ2-7, with 9 bases lining up with TRBD2. In germline, CDR1 is SGHAT, CDR2 FQNNGV. The CDR3 length is 16 residues. The ends lost 1 base at V and 2 bases at J; junction bases unmatched: 6. The CDR3 DNA is TGTGCCAGCAGCTTAGGAGCTAGCGGGGATACCTACGAGCAGTACTTC. Translation: CASSLGASGDTYEQYF.

CDR3: CASQGGTDTQYF. In nucleotides, the CDR3 is TGTGCCAGCCAGGGGGGCACAGATACGCAGTATTTT. The gene calls are TRBV2 and TRBJ2-3, with TRBD1 identical over 7 bases. The length of the CDR3 is 12 residues. V was clipped by 8 bases and J by 1 base; unmatched bases: 0. Germline lookup yields CDR1 SNHLY and CDR2 FYNNEI.

The V and J genes are TRBV30 and TRBJ2-5, with a possible D match to TRBD2 (6 bases). In germline, CDR1 is GTSNPN, CDR2 SVGIG (reference sequence). CDR3 length equals 12 residues. Trimming left V 2 bases short and J 4 bases short, with 8 bases between. In DNA, the CDR3 is TGTGCCTGGAGTCGGGGGTCAGAGACCCAGTACTTC. It yields the protein CAWSRGSETQYF. Using reference TRBV30 and TRBJ2-5 for the parts outside the CDR3, the full variable domain is SQTIHQWPATLVQPVGSPLSLECTVEGTSNPNLYWYRQAAGRGLQLLFYSVGIGQISSEVPQNLSASRPQDRQFILSSKKLLLSDSGFYLCAWSRGSETQYFGPGTRLLVL.

The V call is TRBV10-3, the J call TRBJ2-5; a weak D match, TRBD1 (6 bases). Trimming cost V 8 bases and J 5 bases, with 12 bases left between them. The germline CDR1 and CDR2 sequences are ENHRY and SYGVKD. CDR3 size: 12 residues. The CDR3 region is CAISGTQETQYF. CDR3 sequence (DNA): TGTGCCATCTCAGGGACACAGGAGACCCAGTACTTC.

This chain uses TRBV15 with TRBJ2-7; a possible D gene is TRBD2 (6 bases). This CDR3 has 13 amino acids. V lost 4 bases and J lost 4, with 11 bases in between. Per germline, CDR1 LNHNV and CDR2 YYDKDF (reference sequence). CDR3 coding DNA: TGTGCCACCAGCAAATACCGGGGGTACGAGCAGTACTTC. It codes for CATSKYRGYEQYF. Combining the CDR3 with reference TRBV15 and TRBJ2-7 gives the whole variable domain DAMVIQNPRYQVTQFGKPVTLSCSQTLNHNVMYWYQQKSSQAPKLLFHYYDKDFNNEADTPDNFQSRRPNTSFCFLDIRSPGLGDTAMYLCATSKYRGYEQYFGPGTRLTVT.

V is TRBV11-2 and J is TRBJ2-1; perhaps TRBD1 as D (6 bases). The CDR3 consists of 16 residues. Per the germline V gene, CDR1 is SGHAT and CDR2 is FQNNGV. V gave up 5 bases and J gave up 0 bases, with 14 bases separating them. The CDR3 reads CASSPLGGSSYNEQFF. DNA for the CDR3: TGTGCCAGCAGCCCCCTTGGGGGCTCCTCCTACAATGAGCAGTTCTTC.

The chain joins TRBV19 to TRBJ2-3; TRBD2 aligns across 12 bases. CDR1 is LNHDA and CDR2 is SQIVND in the germline V gene (reference sequence). The CDR3 length is 16 residues. J lost 4 bases, V lost 4 bases, and 6 bases had no gene match. CDR3: CASSTPTSGRPDTQYF. CDR3 coding DNA: TGTGCCAGTAGTACCCCGACTAGCGGGAGACCAGATACGCAGTATTTT.

The chain combines TRBV19 with TRBJ2-7; D remains ambiguous. The length of the CDR3 is 15 residues. In germline, CDR1 is LNHDA, CDR2 SQIVND (reference sequence). Trimming stripped 0 bases from V and 1 base from J, with 10 bases between. The CDR3 DNA sequence: TGTGCCAGTAGTATAGAAAACTCCCTTTCCTACGAGCAGTACTTC. Translating it yields CASSIENSLSYEQYF. Complete variable domain (other parts from reference TRBV19 and TRBJ2-7): DGGITQSPKYLFRKEGQNVTLSCEQNLNHDAMYWYRQDPGQGLRLIYYSQIVNDFQKGDIAEGYSVSREKKESFPLTVTSAQKNPTAFYLCASSIENSLSYEQYFGPGTRLTVT.